This T cell receptor (beta chain) was sequenced for a study of metastatic and nonmetastatic thyroid tumors. Study background: Comparison of repertoires was carried out across blood and tumor or nodule tissue from malignant and benign thyroid patients. Study-wide results and limits: Relative to benign nodules, malignant thyroid tumors were reportedly characterized by significantly elevated TCR beta diversity in blood and tumor.

The ends lost 6 bases at V and 5 bases at J; junction bases unmatched: 14. Germline V CDR1 and CDR2: KGHSH, LQKENI. The CDR3 consists of 16 residues. Per the study methods: A classifier for distant metastasis in papillary thyroid cancer was constructed using CDR3 differences observed across clinicopathological groups. TCRdb called clones again from the PCR reads with MiXCR. TCRdb, not the original authors, processed these V and J calls. The sample has some 52,000 clones, approximately 15% seen once. This clone was recorded many times. Its antigen is undetermined. Every patient underwent thyroid surgery untreated.

The chain couples TRBV18 to TRBJ2-5; 8 bases agree with TRBD1. This clonotype was sampled from a female donor with papillary thyroid cancer or a benign thyroid nodule (not recorded which). Some clones in this sample may be carry-over from other donors' samples. Material: blood. The CDR3 is CASSQNRGTGFETQYF. Written as DNA, the CDR3 is TGTGCCAGCTCCCAAAACAGGGGGACGGGATTTGAGACCCAGTACTTC.